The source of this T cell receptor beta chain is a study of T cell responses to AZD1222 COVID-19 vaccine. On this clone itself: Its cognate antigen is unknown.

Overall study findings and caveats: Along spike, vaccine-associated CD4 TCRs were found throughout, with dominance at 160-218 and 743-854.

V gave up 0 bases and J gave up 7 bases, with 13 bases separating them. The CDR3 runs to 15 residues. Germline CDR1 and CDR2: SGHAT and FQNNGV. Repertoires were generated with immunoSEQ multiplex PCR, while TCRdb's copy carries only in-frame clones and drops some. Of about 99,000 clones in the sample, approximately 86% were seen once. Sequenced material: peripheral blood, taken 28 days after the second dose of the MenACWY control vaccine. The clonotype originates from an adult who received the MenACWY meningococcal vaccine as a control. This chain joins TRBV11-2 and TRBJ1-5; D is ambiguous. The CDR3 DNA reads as TGTGCCAGCAGCTTAGATGGGCGATTCGAGCAGCCCCAGCATTTT. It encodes CASSLDGRFEQPQHF.